The T cell receptor beta chain described here comes from a study of breast tumors, draining lymph nodes, adjacent tissues (dated by TCRdb to 2016 to 2017). For the wider study: In breast cancer patients, the study compared the TCR beta repertoires of tumor, adjacent nontumor tissue and axillary lymph nodes. In human breast cancer, the study set out to evaluate how tumor, surrounding tissue and draining lymph node repertoires relate to one another and whether T cells may move between these sites.

Points the paper makes about the study in general: In luminal-like breast cancer, tumor and nontumor tissue repertoires resembled each other significantly more than in basal-like breast cancer. Tumor T-cell repertoires showed less diversity than lymph node repertoires and more diversity than nontumor tissue repertoires, and tumor T-cell repertoires showed preferential V and J gene usage. Rather than being directly demonstrated, the conclusion that tumor T cells originate in lymph nodes was presented as consistent with a hypothesis. A scenario in which most tumor T cells derive from the lymph node and then expand within tumor tissue was judged to be consistent with the data.

The sample was run on an Illumina HiSeq 2000. TCR beta chain libraries were generated by multiplex PCR amplification. High-throughput sequencing was used to analyze the amplified TCR beta chain products. TCRdb redid the processing of the public reads, applying fastp at Q25 and MiXCR, and retained in-frame beta chains. Rows with a matching CDR3 protein are joined into one entry that keeps the most common DNA and genes. The sample data list over 200,000 distinct CDR3 sequences, and about a third of these were observed just once. The ten largest clonotypes hold over 1.1% of the sample. V lost 3 bases and J lost 3 bases, and the count of bases not matched to a germline gene is 5. Counted from cysteine to phenylalanine, this CDR3 has 17 amino acids. The sequence is cut down to CDR3 DNA, 51 bases in frame from base 1. In the germline V gene, CDR1 corresponds to SGHNT and CDR2 to YENEEA. In regard to this clonotype: Its antigen target is currently unknown. No much larger clone is present one base from it, and per-base qualities are unavailable.

The axillary draining lymph nodes of breast cancer patients were the source of the lymph node samples. The sequence joins TRBV11-3 to TRBJ2-5; the central 15 bases match TRBD2. This clonotype was sampled from a female donor with breast cancer. Some clones in this sample may be carry-over from other donors' samples. The sequencing input was axillary lymph node tissue. The bases read TGTGCCAGCAGCTTCCGGACTAGCGGGAGGGAGAAAGAGACCCAGTACTTC. Its protein is CASSFRTSGREKETQYF.